The clone carrying this TCR beta chain was seen only a few times. Ophthalmopathy patients showed a Clinical Activity Score of at least 3, NOSPECS grade of at least 4 and duration under 3 months. Diagnostic decisions used clinical symptoms, serum thyroxine and TRAb, thyroid ultrasound and orbital computed tomography. Amplified TCR beta CDR3 regions came from RNA transcripts. First-round RT-PCR targeting the TCR CDR3 was performed with the HTBI primer set. MiXCR, run by TCRdb on the multiplex PCR reads, gives a single entry per CDR3 protein. The sample yields 490,000 or so distinct CDR3 sequences, about 22% seen once. This entry belongs to a study of T cells in Graves' hyperthyroidism and ophthalmopathy. The CDR3 spans 14 residues. Unmatched junction bases numbered 3, after V lost 5 bases and J lost 2 bases. CDR1 is SGHTA, CDR2 FQGNSA, per germline.

This chain connects TRBV7-2 to TRBJ2-3, with TRBD1 matching 8 bases. This receptor was obtained from a woman in her sixties or seventies with Graves' ophthalmopathy. Sequencing was performed on blood. Here the CDR3 DNA reads TGTGCCAGCAGCATGGGACAGGTCACAGATACGCAGTATTTT. Protein sequence: CASSMGQVTDTQYF.